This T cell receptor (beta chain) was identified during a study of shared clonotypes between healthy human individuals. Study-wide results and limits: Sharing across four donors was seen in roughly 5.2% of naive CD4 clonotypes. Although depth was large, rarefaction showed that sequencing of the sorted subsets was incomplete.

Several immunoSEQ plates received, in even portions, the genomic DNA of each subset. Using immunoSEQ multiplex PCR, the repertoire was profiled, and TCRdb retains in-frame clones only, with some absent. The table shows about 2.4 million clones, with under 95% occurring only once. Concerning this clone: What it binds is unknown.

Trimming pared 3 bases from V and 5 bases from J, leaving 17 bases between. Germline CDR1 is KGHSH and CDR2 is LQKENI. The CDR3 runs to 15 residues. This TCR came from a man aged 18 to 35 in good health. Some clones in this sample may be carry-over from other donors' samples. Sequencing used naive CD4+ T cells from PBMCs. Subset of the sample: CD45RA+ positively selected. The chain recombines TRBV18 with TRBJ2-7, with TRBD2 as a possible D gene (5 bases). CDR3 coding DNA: TGTGCCAGCTCACCCAAGGACTTCGTGAGGGACGAGCAGTACTTC. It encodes CASSPKDFVRDEQYF.